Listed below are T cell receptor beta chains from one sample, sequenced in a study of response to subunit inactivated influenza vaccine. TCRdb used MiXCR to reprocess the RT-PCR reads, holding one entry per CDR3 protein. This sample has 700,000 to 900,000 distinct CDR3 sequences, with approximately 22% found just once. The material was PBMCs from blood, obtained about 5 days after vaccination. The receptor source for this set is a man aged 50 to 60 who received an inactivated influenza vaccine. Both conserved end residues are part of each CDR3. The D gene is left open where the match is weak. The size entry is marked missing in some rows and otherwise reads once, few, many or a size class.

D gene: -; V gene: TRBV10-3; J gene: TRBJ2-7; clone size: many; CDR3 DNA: TGTGCCACCAACGGGCGGTTAGACTACGAGCAGTACTTC; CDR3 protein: CATNGRLDYEQYF
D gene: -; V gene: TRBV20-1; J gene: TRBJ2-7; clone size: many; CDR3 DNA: TGCAGTGCTAGAGACCGTAGCGGAATTTACGAGCAGTACTTC; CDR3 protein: CSARDRSGIYEQYF
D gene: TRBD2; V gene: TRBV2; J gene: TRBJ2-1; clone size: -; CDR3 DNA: TGTGCCAGCAGTGAGGGGGGACTAGCGGGGTTCTTC; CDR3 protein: CASSEGGLAGFF
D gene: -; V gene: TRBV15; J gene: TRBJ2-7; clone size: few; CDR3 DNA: TGTGCCACCAGCGGAATCCATCGGGACAACTTCGGCTCCTACGAGCAGTACTTC; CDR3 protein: CATSGIHRDNFGSYEQYF
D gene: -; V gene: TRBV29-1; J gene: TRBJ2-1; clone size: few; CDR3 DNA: TGCAGCGTTGAGGGCCTAGTAGGTGAGCAGTTCTTC; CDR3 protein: CSVEGLVGEQFF
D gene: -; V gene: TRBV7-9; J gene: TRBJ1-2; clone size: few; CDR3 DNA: TGTGCCAGCAGACCTATCGCGGATGTTGGCTACACCTTC; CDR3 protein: CASRPIADVGYTF
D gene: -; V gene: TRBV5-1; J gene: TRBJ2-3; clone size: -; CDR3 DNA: TGCGCCAGCAGTGATCGGAGGGATACGCAGTATTTT; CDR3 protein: CASSDRRDTQYF
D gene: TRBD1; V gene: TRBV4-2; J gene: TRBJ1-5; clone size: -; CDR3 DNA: TGTGCCAGCAGCCAAGAACAGGGGGCGACGGGTCAGCCCCAGCATTTT; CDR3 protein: CASSQEQGATGQPQHF
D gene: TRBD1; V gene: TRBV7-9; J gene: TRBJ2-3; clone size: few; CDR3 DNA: TGTGCCAGCAGCTTAGCGGGACAGGGAGATACGCAGTATTTT; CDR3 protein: CASSLAGQGDTQYF
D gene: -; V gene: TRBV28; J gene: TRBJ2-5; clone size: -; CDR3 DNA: TGTGCCAGCAGTTTATGGTCGGCGGGGAAAGAGACCCAGTACTTC; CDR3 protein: CASSLWSAGKETQYF
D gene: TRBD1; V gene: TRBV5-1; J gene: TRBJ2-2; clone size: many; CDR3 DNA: TGCGCCAGCAGCGACCGGGACAGCAACACCGGGGAGCTGTTTTTT; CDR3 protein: CASSDRDSNTGELFF
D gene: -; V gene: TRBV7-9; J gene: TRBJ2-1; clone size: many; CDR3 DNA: TGTGCCAGCAGTTTGGTCGATTACAATGAGCAGTTCTTC; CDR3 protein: CASSLVDYNEQFF
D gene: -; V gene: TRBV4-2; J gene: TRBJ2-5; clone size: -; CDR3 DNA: TGTGCCAGCAGCCAAGAAGGGGGGTCCGGACGGGTGACCCAGTACTTC; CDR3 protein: CASSQEGGSGRVTQYF
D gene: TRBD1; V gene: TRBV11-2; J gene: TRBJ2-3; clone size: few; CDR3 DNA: TGTGCCAGCAGCGCCAGGGGGCGAGGCGCAGATACGCAGTATTTT; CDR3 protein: CASSARGRGADTQYF
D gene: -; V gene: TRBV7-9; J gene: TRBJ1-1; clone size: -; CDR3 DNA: TGTGCCACGGAGCGGGTGAACACTGAAGCTTTCTTT; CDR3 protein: CATERVNTEAFF
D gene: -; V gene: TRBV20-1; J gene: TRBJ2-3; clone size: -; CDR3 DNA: TGCAGTGCTTCCGGCACAGATACGCAGTATTTT; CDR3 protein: CSASGTDTQYF
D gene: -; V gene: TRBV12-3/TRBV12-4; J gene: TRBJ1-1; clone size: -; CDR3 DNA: TGTGCCAGCAGCCACTGGGAACGTATGAACACTGAAGCTTTCTTT; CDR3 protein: CASSHWERMNTEAFF
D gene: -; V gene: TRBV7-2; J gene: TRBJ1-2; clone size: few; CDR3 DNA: TGTGCCAGCAGCCAACAACCGCAGGGCAGCCCACTTGGCTACACCTTC; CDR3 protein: CASSQQPQGSPLGYTF
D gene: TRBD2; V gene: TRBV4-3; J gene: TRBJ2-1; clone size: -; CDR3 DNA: TGCGCCAGCAGCCAAGATCCGGGACTAGCGAGCTACAATGAGCAGTTCTTC; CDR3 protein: CASSQDPGLASYNEQFF
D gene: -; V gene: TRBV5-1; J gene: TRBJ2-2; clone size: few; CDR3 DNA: TGCGCCAGCAGCTTGGGGGCCCAGCAAATCACCGGGGAGCTGTTTTTT; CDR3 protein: CASSLGAQQITGELFF
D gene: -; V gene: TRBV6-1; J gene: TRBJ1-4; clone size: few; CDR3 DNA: TGTGCCAGCAGCTCGGACCTTGGCCACGAGGTTGAAAAACTGTTTTTT; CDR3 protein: CASSSDLGHEVEKLFF
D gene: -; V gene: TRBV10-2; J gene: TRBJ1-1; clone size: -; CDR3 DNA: TGCGCCAGCACTTTTGGCCAGTTAACTGAAGCTTTCTTT; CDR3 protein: CASTFGQLTEAFF
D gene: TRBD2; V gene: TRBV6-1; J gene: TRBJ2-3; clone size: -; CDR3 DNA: TGTGCCAGCAGTAGACTAGCGAGACGCACAGATACGCAGTATTTT; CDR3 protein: CASSRLARRTDTQYF
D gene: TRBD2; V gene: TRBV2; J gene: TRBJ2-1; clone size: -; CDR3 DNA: TGTGCCAGCAGGGGCCTGAAGCGGGGATACAATGAGCAGTTCTTC; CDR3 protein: CASRGLKRGYNEQFF